The entry below describes one T cell receptor beta chain. The data belong to a study of PD-L1 blockade in urothelial cancer. Study context: Counts from blood samples showed a median of 141,255 T cells.

Repertoires were generated with immunoSEQ multiplex PCR, while TCRdb's copy carries only in-frame clones and drops some. Here the sample spans 120,000 or so clones, roughly 86% being singletons. The time point was: peripheral blood 6 weeks after treatment start. Trimming removed 4 bases from V and 4 bases from J; junction bases left unmatched: 1. CDR1 and CDR2 from the germline V gene are SGHNT and YENEEA. This CDR3 has 14 amino acids. This TCR was recovered from a man aged 45 to 65 with urothelial cancer. Sequenced material: PBMCs, taken around atezolizumab (anti-PD-L1) treatment. The rearrangement joins TRBV11-3 to TRBJ2-1, with 10 bases matching TRBD2. The CDR3: CASSSLAGYNEQFF. CDR3 DNA sequence: TGTGCCAGCAGCTCACTAGCGGGATACAATGAGCAGTTCTTC. The variable domain in full, completed from reference TRBV11-3 and TRBJ2-1, reads EAGVVQSPRYKIIEKKQPVAFWCNPISGHNTLYWYLQNLGQGPELLIRYENEEAVDDSQLPKDRFSAERLKGVDSTLKIQPAELGDSAVYLCASSSLAGYNEQFFGPGTRLTVL.